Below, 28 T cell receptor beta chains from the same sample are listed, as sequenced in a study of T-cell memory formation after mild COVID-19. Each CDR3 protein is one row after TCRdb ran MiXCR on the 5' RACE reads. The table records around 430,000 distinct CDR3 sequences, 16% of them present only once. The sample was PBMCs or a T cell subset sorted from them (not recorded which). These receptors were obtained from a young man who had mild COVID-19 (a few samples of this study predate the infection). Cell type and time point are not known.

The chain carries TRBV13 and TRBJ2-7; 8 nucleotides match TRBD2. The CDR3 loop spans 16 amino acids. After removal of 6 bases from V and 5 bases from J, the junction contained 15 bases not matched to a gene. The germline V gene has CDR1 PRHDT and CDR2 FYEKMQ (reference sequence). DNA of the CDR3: TGTGCCAGCAGACCCCGTGCCCTAGCGGGTGGCAACGAGCAGTACTTC. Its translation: CASRPRALAGGNEQYF.

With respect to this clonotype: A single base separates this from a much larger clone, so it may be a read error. The CDR3: CAGSRWTRGPRSYEQYF. CDR3 nucleotide sequence: TGTGCCGGCAGCCGTTGGACCAGAGGCCCGCGCTCCTACGAGCAGTACTTC. The chain has TRBV7-9 and TRBJ2-7; D remains ambiguous. This CDR3 has 17 residues. Germline values: CDR1 SEHNR, CDR2 FQNEAQ (reference sequence).

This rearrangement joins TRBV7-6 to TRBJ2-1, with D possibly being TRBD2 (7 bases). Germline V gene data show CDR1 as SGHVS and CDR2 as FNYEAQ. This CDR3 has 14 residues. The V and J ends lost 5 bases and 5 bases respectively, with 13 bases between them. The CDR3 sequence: CASSVAGAHNEQFF. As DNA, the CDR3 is TGTGCCAGCAGCGTCGCGGGGGCCCACAATGAGCAGTTCTTC.

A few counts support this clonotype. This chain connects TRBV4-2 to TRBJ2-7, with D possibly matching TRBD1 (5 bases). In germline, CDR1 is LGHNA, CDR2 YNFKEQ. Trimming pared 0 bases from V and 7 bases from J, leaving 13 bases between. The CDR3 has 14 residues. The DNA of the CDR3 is TGTGCCAGCAGCCAAGATATCAGGGTTCGGGAGCAGTACTTC. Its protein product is CASSQDIRVREQYF.

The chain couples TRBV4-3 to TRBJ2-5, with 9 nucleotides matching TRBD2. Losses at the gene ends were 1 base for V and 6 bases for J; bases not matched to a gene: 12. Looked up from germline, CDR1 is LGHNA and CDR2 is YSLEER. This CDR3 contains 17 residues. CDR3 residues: CASSQGWLAGRGKTQYF. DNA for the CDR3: TGCGCCAGCAGCCAAGGTTGGCTAGCGGGACGAGGAAAGACCCAGTACTTC.

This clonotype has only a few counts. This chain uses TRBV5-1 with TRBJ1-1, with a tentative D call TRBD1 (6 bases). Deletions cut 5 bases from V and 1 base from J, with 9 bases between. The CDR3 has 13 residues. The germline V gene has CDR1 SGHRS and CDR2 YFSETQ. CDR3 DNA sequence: TGCGCCAGCAGGCCGACAGGGAACACTGAAGCTTTCTTT. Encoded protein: CASRPTGNTEAFF.

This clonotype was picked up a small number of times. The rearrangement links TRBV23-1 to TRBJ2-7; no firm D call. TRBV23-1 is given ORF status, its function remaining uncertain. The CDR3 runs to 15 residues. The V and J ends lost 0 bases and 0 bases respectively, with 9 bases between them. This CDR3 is CASSQSRRISYEQYV. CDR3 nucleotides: TGCGCCAGCAGTCAATCTCGCCGAATCTCCTACGAGCAGTACGTC.

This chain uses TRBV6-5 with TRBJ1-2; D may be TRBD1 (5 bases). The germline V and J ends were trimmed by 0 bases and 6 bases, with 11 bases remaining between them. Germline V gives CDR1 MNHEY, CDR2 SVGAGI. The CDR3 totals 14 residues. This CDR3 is CASSYSTRVDGYTF. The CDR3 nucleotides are TGTGCCAGCAGTTACTCGACCAGGGTTGATGGCTACACCTTC.

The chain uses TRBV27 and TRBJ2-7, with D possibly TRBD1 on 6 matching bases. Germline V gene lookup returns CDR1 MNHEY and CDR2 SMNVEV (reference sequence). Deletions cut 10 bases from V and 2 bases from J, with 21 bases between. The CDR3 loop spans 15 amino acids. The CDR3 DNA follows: TGTGCCATCGCTAAAAGCCGGACAGAGCCCTACGAGCAGTACTTC. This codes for CAIAKSRTEPYEQYF.

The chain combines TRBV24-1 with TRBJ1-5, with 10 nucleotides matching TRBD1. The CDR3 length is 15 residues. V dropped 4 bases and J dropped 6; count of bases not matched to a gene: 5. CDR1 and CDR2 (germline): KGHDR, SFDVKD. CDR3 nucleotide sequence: TGTGCCACCAGTGACCAGACAGGGGGCGGTCAGCCCCAGCATTTT. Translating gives CATSDQTGGGQPQHF.

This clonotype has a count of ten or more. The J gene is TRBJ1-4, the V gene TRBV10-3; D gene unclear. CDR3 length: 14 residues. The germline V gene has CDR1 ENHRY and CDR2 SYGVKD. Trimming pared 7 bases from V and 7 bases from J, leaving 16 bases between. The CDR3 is CAITQPVEGEKLFF. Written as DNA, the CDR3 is TGTGCCATCACCCAGCCTGTGGAGGGTGAAAAACTGTTTTTT.

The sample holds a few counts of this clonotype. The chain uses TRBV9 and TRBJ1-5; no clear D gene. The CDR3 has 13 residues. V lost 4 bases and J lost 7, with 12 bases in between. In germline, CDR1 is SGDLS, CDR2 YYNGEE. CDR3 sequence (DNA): TGTGCCAGCAGCCCCTTCGGCAGCCAGCCCCAGCATTTT. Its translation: CASSPFGSQPQHF. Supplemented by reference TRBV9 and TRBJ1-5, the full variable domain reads DSGVTQTPKHLITATGQRVTLRCSPRSGDLSVYWYQQSLDQGLQFLIQYYNGEERAKGNILERFSAQQFPDLHSELNLSSLELGDSALYFCASSPFGSQPQHFGDGTRLSIL.

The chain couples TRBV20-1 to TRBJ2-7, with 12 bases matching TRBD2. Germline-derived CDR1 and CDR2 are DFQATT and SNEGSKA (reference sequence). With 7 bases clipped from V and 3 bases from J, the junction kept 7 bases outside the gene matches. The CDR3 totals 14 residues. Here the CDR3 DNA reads TGCAGTGGAAGATCGGGACTAGCGGGCTACGAGCAGTACGTC. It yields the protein CSGRSGLAGYEQYV.

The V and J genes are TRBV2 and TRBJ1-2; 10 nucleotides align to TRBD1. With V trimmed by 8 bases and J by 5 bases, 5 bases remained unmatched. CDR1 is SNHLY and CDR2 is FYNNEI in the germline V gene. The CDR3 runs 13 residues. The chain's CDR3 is CASHPGQGYGYTF. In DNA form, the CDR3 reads TGTGCCAGCCACCCGGGACAGGGGTATGGCTACACCTTC.

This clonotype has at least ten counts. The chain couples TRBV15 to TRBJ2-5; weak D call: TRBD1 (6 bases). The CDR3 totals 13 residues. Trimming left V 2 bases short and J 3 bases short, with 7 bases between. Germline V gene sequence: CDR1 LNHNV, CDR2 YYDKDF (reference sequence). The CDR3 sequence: CATSRTGKETQYF. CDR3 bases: TGTGCCACCAGCAGAACAGGGAAAGAGACCCAGTACTTC.

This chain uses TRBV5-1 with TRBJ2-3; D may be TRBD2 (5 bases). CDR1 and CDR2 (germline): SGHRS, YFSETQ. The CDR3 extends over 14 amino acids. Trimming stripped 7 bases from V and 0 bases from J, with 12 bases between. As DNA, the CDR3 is TGCGCCAGCCATCGAGCGGAGAGCACAGATACGCAGTATTTT. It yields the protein CASHRAESTDTQYF.

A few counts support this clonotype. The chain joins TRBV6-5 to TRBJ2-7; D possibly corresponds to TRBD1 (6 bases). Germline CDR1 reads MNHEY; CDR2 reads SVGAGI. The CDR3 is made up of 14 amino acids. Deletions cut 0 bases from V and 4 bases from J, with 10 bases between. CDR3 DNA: TGTGCCAGCAGTTACTCTGGGGGCCGATACGAGCAGTACTTC. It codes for CASSYSGGRYEQYF.

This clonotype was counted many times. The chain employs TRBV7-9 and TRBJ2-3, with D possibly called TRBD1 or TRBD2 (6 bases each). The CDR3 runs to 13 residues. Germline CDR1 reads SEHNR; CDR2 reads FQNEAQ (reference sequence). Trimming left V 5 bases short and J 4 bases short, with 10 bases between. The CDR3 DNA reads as TGTGCCAGCAGCGGAGGGGGGTCAGATACGCAGTATTTT. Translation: CASSGGGSDTQYF.

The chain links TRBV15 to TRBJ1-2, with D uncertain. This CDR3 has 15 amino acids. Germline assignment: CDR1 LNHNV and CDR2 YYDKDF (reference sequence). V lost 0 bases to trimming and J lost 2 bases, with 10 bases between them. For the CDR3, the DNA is TGTGCCACCAGCAGAGATCAGAAGTTGAACTATGGCTACACCTTC. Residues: CATSRDQKLNYGYTF.

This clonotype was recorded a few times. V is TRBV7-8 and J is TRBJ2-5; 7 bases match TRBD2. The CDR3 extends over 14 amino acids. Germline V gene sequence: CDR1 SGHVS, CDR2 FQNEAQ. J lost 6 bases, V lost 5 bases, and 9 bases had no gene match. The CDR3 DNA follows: TGTGCCAGCAGCCAGGCGGGGGACTTGCAGACCCAGTACTTC. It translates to CASSQAGDLQTQYF. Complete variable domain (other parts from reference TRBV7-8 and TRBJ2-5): GAGVSQSPRYKVAKRGQDVALRCDPISGHVSLFWYQQALGQGPEFLTYFQNEAQLDKSGLPSDRFFAERPEGSVSTLKIQRTQQEDSAVYLCASSQAGDLQTQYFGPGTRLLVL.

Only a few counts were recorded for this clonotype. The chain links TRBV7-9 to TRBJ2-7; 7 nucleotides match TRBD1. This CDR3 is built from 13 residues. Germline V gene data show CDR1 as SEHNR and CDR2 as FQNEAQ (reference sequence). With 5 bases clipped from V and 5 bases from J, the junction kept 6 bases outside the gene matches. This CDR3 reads CASSLQGQDEQYF. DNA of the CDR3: TGTGCCAGCAGCCTACAGGGGCAGGACGAGCAGTACTTC.

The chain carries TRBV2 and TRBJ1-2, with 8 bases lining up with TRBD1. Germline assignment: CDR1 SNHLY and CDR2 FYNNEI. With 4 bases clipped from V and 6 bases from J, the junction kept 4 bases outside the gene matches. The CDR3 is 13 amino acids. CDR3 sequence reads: CASSGRQGNGYTF. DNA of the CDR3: TGTGCCAGCAGTGGGAGACAGGGGAATGGCTACACCTTC.

In nucleotides, the CDR3 is TGCGCCAGCAGCGCGTCGACAGGGGGCGCAAGGAACACTGAAGCTTTCTTT. Translating it yields CASSASTGGARNTEAFF. The V call is TRBV5-1, the J call TRBJ1-1; 10 bases map to TRBD1. Germline CDR1 reads SGHRS; CDR2 reads YFSETQ. V shed 4 bases, J shed 1 base, and the junction held 10 bases outside the gene matches. There are 17 residues in the CDR3. Drawing the rest from reference TRBV5-1 and TRBJ1-1, the complete variable domain is KAGVTQTPRYLIKTRGQQVTLSCSPISGHRSVSWYQQTPGQGLQFLFEYFSETQRNKGNFPGRFSGRQFSNSRSEMNVSTLELGDSALYLCASSASTGGARNTEAFFGQGTRLTVV.

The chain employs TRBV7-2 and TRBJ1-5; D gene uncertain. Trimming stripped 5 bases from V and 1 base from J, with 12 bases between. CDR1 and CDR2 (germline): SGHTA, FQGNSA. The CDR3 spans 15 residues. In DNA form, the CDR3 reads TGTGCCAGCAGCATCTACGCGGACAGCAATCAGCCCCAGCATTTT. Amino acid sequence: CASSIYADSNQPQHF.

In DNA, the CDR3 is TGTGCCAGCAGGCGCCGGGGCATTAACTATGGCTACACCTTC. This gives the protein CASRRRGINYGYTF. The chain is built from TRBV12-3 or TRBV12-4 and TRBJ1-2; maybe TRBD1 (5 bases). The ends were cut back, 6 bases at V and 1 base at J, with 12 bases in the middle. The length of the CDR3 is 14 residues.

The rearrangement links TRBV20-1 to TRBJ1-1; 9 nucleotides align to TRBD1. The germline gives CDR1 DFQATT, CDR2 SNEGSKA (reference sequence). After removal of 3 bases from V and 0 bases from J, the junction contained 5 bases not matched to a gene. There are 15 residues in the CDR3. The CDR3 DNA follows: TGCAGTGCTAGTCACAGGGGGCGCGTGAACACTGAAGCTTTCTTT. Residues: CSASHRGRVNTEAFF.

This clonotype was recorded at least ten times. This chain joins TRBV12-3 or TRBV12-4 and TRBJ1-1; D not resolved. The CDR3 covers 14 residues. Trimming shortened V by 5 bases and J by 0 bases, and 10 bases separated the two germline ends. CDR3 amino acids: CASSPRVMNTEAFF. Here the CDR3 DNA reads TGTGCCAGCAGTCCCCGAGTTATGAACACTGAAGCTTTCTTT.

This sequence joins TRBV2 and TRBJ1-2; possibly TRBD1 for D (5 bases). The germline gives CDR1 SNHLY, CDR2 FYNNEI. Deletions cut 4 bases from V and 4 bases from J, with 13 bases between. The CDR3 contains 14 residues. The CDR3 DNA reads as TGTGCCAGCAGTGCCCAGGGAGCGGGCTATGGCTACACCTTC. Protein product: CASSAQGAGYGYTF.